The T cell receptor beta chain described here comes from a study of CD8 T cells in ankylosing spondylitis. This clonotype was recorded many times. Its antigen remains unidentified. Each CDR3 protein gets one entry after TCRdb re-called the 5' RACE reads with MiXCR. The data contain about 750,000 distinct CDR3 sequences, under 20% of them seen just once; the ten biggest clones take up around 19%. The study's findings and limits: Reports say disease-linked clones showed up significantly more in matched ankylosing spondylitis synovial fluid. Typical of ankylosing spondylitis blood, it appeared, was a TCR beta motif of eight highly homologous variants.

The germline V gene encodes CDR1 SGHRS and CDR2 YFSETQ. With 7 bases removed from V and 6 bases from J, the gap between germline ends came to 14 bases. This CDR3 spans 13 amino acids. The chain carries TRBV5-1 and TRBJ2-1; no definite D call. This clonotype was sampled from a male donor with ankylosing spondylitis. Sequencing was performed on blood, either unsorted or a sorted T cell fraction (not recorded which). The CDR3 DNA follows: TGCGCCAGCTACGTGGACCGAACCAATGAGCAGTTCTTC. It codes for CASYVDRTNEQFF.